This record covers a single T cell receptor beta chain. Its target is not known. The junction departs from the called germline gene at one end, perhaps through a read error. This CDR3 is built from 12 residues. Germline loops: CDR1 SGHKS, CDR2 YYEKEE (reference sequence). This sample stems from a study of regulatory T cells. Study-level results: Skewed V and J usage and few unique V-J pairs marked patient repertoires, most in Tregs. Hydrophobic residues at CDR3 positions 6 and 7 were enriched in conventional CD4+ T cells of CD3G-deficient patients.

Autoimmunity was present in every CD3G-deficient patient, worse in two. Patients aged 2 to 39 years had fewer naive and more memory CD4+ and CD8+ T cells. CD4+ cells were sorted into CD25-high CD127-low regulatory cells and CD25-low CD127-high conventional cells. Amplification used 52 TRBV primers and 13 TRBJ primers. Data came from immunoSEQ multiplex PCR; TCRdb stores just in-frame clones and leaves some out. This sample has about 32,000 clones, with around 89% found just once. The sample consisted of conventional CD4+ T cells sorted from blood. The TCR comes from a person under 35 with CD3G deficiency. The chain couples TRBV5-5 to TRBJ2-7, with D possibly TRBD1 on 6 matching bases. In DNA form, the CDR3 reads TGTGCCAGCAGCTTGGCAGGGGCCCCAAAGGACTTC. It encodes CASSLAGAPKDF.